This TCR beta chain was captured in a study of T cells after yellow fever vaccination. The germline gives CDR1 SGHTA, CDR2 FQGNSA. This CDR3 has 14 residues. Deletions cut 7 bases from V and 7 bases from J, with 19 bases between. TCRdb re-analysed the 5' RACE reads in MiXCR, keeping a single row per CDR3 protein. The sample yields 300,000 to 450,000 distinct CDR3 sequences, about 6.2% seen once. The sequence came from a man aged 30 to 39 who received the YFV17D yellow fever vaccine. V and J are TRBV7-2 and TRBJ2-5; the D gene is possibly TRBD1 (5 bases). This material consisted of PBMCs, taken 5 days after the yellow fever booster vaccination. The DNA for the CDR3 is TGTGCCAGCAACAATTCAGGGCGGAGAGGGACCCAGTACTTC. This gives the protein CASNNSGRRGTQYF.